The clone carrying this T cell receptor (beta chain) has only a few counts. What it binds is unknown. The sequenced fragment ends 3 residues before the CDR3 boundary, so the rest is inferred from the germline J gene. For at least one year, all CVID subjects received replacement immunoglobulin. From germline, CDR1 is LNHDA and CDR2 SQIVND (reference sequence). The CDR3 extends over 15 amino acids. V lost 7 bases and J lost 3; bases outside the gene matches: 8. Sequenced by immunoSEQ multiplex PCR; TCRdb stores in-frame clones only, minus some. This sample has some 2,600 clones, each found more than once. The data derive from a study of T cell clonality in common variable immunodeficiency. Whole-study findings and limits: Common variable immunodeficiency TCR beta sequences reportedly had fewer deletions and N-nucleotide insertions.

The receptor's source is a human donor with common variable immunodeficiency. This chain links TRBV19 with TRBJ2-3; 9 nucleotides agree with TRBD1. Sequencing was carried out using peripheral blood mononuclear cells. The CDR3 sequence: CASKTGQGWTDTQYF. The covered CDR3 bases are TGTGCCAGTAAAACCGGACAGGGGTGGACAGATACG.